The 23 T cell receptor beta chains given below trace back to one sample, sequenced in a study of metastatic and nonmetastatic thyroid tumors (dated by TCRdb to about 2020). Receptor libraries were prepared by PCR. The sample was run on an Illumina HiSeq 4000. Using fastp trimming at Q25 and MiXCR clonotype assembly, TCRdb reanalyzed the public sequencing data and kept in-frame beta chains. The table for this sample lists 84,000 or so clones; 8% to 9.5% of them were counted only once. The biggest ten clones account for roughly 10% of the sample. No treatment had been received by any patient before thyroid surgery. The sample comprised blood. The receptors were sampled from a female donor with papillary thyroid cancer or a benign thyroid nodule (not recorded which). Some clones in this sample may be carry-over from other donors' samples.

This clone has more than one count but fewer than ten. The chain links TRBV20-1 to TRBJ1-3; maybe TRBD1 (5 bases). Germline assignment: CDR1 DFQATT and CDR2 SNEGSKA (reference sequence). Trimming shortened V by 3 bases and J by 0 bases, and 12 bases separated the two germline ends. The CDR3 is made up of 15 amino acids. In nucleotides, the CDR3 is TGCAGTGCTAGGGAAAATACAGGCTCTGGAAACACCATATATTTT. Translation: CSARENTGSGNTIYF.

A remark on this clone: Mismatch with germline at one junction end may stem from a read error. The chain employs TRBV7-2 and TRBJ2-7; unclear D gene. The CDR3 has 11 residues. In germline, CDR1 is SGHTA, CDR2 FQGNSA. CDR3 nucleotide sequence: TGCTCCAGCAGCTCACAAGTGGAGCAGTACTTC. Protein sequence: CSSSSQVEQYF. Full variable domain (outside the CDR3, taken from reference TRBV7-2 and TRBJ2-7): GAGVSQSPSNKVTEKGKDVELRCDPISGHTALYWYRQSLGQGLEFLIYFQGNSAPDKSGLPSDRFSAERTGGSVSTLTIQRTQQEDSAVYLCSSSSQVEQYFGPGTRLTVT.

This clone has at least ten counts. V gene TRBV10-3 combines with J gene TRBJ2-5; 15 bases match TRBD2. Per germline, CDR1 ENHRY and CDR2 SYGVKD. V shed 4 bases and J 4 bases; nucleotides not matched to a gene: 7. The CDR3 runs to 17 residues. Written as DNA, the CDR3 is TGTGCCATCAGTGCTCGGACTAGCGGGGGGGCCGGAGAGACCCAGTACTTC. It is translated as CAISARTSGGAGETQYF.

Comment on this clone: Other DNA sequences in the sample encode the same CDR3. The genes are TRBV2 and TRBJ2-3; the D call may be TRBD1 or TRBD2 (6 bases each). Germline CDR1 reads SNHLY; CDR2 reads FYNNEI. This CDR3 comprises 17 residues. V gave up 7 bases and J gave up 2 bases, with 22 bases separating them. The CDR3 reads CASTLDGGYLNTDTQYF. The CDR3 DNA is TGTGCCAGCACTCTCGACGGGGGCTACCTTAACACAGATACGCAGTATTTT.

This clone was detected many times. CDR3 protein: CASSLESPTNEQFF. For the CDR3, the DNA is TGTGCCAGCAGCTTAGAATCCCCCACCAATGAGCAGTTCTTC. The chain combines TRBV7-6 with TRBJ2-1; D remains unclear. The CDR3 consists of 14 residues. Germline values: CDR1 SGHVS, CDR2 FNYEAQ. V was shortened by 1 base and J by 6 bases, with 10 bases between the two germline ends. Combining the CDR3 with reference TRBV7-6 and TRBJ2-1 gives the whole variable domain GAGVSQSPRYKVTKRGQDVALRCDPISGHVSLYWYRQALGQGPEFLTYFNYEAQQDKSGLPNDRFSAERPEGSISTLTIQRTEQRDSAMYRCASSLESPTNEQFFGPGTRLTVL.

The chain uses TRBV28 and TRBJ1-5; possible D gene TRBD1, 6 bases. The CDR3 consists of 12 residues. The germline V gene has CDR1 MDHEN and CDR2 SYDVKM. The V end lost 6 bases, the J end lost 9 bases, and 12 bases lay between the germline ends. The CDR3 protein is CASRRTDRPQHF. CDR3 coding DNA: TGTGCCAGCAGGCGGACAGACCGGCCCCAGCATTTT.

This clone was detected many times. V is TRBV11-2 and J is TRBJ2-7, with D unresolved. CDR3 length equals 15 residues. V was shortened by 3 bases and J by 4 bases, with 16 bases between the two germline ends. Germline CDR1 and CDR2: SGHAT and FQNNGV. CDR3 DNA: TGTGCCAGCAGCTTTGACGCAGGTTTCCTTTACGAGCAGTACTTC. Protein sequence: CASSFDAGFLYEQYF.

The chain joins TRBV28 to TRBJ2-2; D may match TRBD1 or TRBD2 (5 bases each). CDR1 and CDR2 from the germline V gene are MDHEN and SYDVKM. The CDR3 length is 16 residues. V gave up 7 bases and J gave up 5 bases, with 20 bases separating them. CDR3 amino acids: CASNKSGPVGTGELFF. The CDR3 DNA sequence: TGTGCCAGCAATAAGTCGGGACCAGTTGGGACCGGGGAGCTGTTTTTT.

This clone was recorded at least ten times. The gene calls are TRBV2 and TRBJ1-6, with D hard to call. The CDR3 is 13 residues long. V was shortened by 4 bases and J by 7 bases, with 8 bases between the two germline ends. The germline V gene encodes CDR1 SNHLY and CDR2 FYNNEI. The CDR3 protein is CASSVAPNSPLHF. The DNA for the CDR3 is TGTGCCAGCAGTGTTGCCCCGAATTCACCCCTCCACTTT.

Many counts were recorded for this clone. V is TRBV6-6 and J is TRBJ2-7; D not resolved. The CDR3 extends over 13 amino acids. Germline-derived CDR1 and CDR2 are MNHNY and SVGAGI (reference sequence). The ends were cut back, 2 bases at V and 4 bases at J, with 9 bases in the middle. The CDR3 is CASSYLLGYEQYF. As DNA, the CDR3 is TGTGCCAGCAGTTACCTCTTGGGTTACGAGCAGTACTTC.

This clone has a handful of counts. This chain joins TRBV13 and TRBJ1-2; D gene unclear. CDR1 PRHDT and CDR2 FYEKMQ come from the germline V gene (reference sequence). There are 14 residues in the CDR3. V was clipped by 2 bases and J by 4 bases, with 11 bases between them. CDR3 residues: CASSLSRPTYGYTF. The CDR3 DNA is TGTGCCAGCAGCTTAAGCAGACCGACCTATGGCTACACCTTC.

This clone was seen many times. V usage is TRBV7-2 and J usage is TRBJ2-3, with TRBD1 as a possible D gene (5 bases). This CDR3 contains 15 residues. The germline gives CDR1 SGHTA, CDR2 FQGNSA. V shed 3 bases and J shed 1 base, with 11 bases lying between them. In DNA, the CDR3 is TGTGCCAGCAGCTTGGGCAGGGTGGGCACAGATACGCAGTATTTT. This sequence encodes CASSLGRVGTDTQYF.

This clone has at least ten counts. This chain uses TRBV25-1 with TRBJ2-1, with TRBD2 as a possible D gene (5 bases). CDR1 is MGHDK, CDR2 SYGVNS, per germline. V was clipped by 10 bases and J by 0 bases, with 16 bases between them. CDR3 length: 15 residues. The CDR3 sequence: CATAGPGSSYNEQFF. In nucleotides, the CDR3 is TGTGCCACCGCTGGGCCGGGAAGCTCCTACAATGAGCAGTTCTTC.

This clone was detected many times. J is TRBJ2-6 and V is TRBV3-1; perhaps TRBD1 as D (6 bases). V was trimmed by 4 bases and J by 1 base, leaving 8 bases between them. Germline CDR1 and CDR2: LGHDT and YNNKEL (reference sequence). This CDR3 is 15 amino acids long. The CDR3 DNA follows: TGTGCCAGCAGCCTCGGACAGTCTGGGGCCAACGTCCTGACTTTC. Translated: CASSLGQSGANVLTF.

This clone was recorded at least ten times. The chain is built from TRBV28 and TRBJ1-5; TRBD1 aligns across 7 bases. Germline lookup yields CDR1 MDHEN and CDR2 SYDVKM. The CDR3 is made up of 17 amino acids. Trimming removed 2 bases from V and 1 base from J; junction bases left unmatched: 8. CDR3 DNA: TGTGCCAGCAGTTTACCCCTCTGGGGACAGAGCAATCAGCCCCAGCATTTT. Amino acid sequence: CASSLPLWGQSNQPQHF.

This clone was counted at least ten times. This chain joins TRBV9 and TRBJ1-6; D call uncertain. In germline, CDR1 is SGDLS, CDR2 YYNGEE. This CDR3 is built from 15 residues. V shed 4 bases and J shed 7 bases, with 15 bases lying between them. This CDR3 is CASSLSGDSNSPLHF. The CDR3 region has the DNA TGTGCCAGCAGCTTGAGTGGAGACTCCAATTCACCCCTCCACTTT.

The table lists this clone with a few counts. One end of the junction does not line up with germline, which may come from a read error. The rearrangement joins TRBV6-1 to TRBJ2-2; weak D call: TRBD1 (5 bases). The CDR3 sequence is 14 residues long. CDR1 and CDR2 (germline): MNHNS, SASEGT. The CDR3 is CSSRWGSDTGELFF. The CDR3 nucleotides are TGTTCCAGCAGGTGGGGCTCGGACACCGGGGAGCTGTTTTTT.

The gene calls are TRBV6-2 or TRBV6-3 and TRBJ2-6; no clear D. Trimming pared 5 bases from V and 0 bases from J, leaving 17 bases between. The CDR3 runs 18 residues. From germline, CDR1 is MNHEY and CDR2 SVGEGT. The DNA for the CDR3 is TGTGCCAGCAGTCGCGGACGCAATCCAAGCTCTGGGGCCAACGTCCTGACTTTC. Its protein product is CASSRGRNPSSGANVLTF.

This clone was seen at least ten times. The V and J genes are TRBV9 and TRBJ2-7; maybe TRBD2 (6 bases). Per the germline V gene, CDR1 is SGDLS and CDR2 is YYNGEE. Trimming shortened V by 0 bases and J by 5 bases, and 18 bases separated the two germline ends. The CDR3 is 16 amino acids. CDR3 nucleotide sequence: TGTGCCAGCAGCGTAGACTCAGGGAAGGAGGGGCACGAGCAGTACTTC. Amino acids: CASSVDSGKEGHEQYF.

There are a few counts of this clone. A much larger clone is a single base away; this may be a read error. This specimen includes other DNA sequences encoding the same CDR3. The chain uses TRBV20-1 and TRBJ2-3, with D tentatively TRBD1 or TRBD2 (5 bases each). The germline CDR1 and CDR2 sequences are DFQATT and SNEGSKA (reference sequence). Between the trimmed V and J ends, which lost 3 bases and 7 bases, there was a span of 11 bases. The CDR3 length is 12 residues. The CDR3 spells CSASGAEYTQYF. The CDR3 region has the DNA TGCAGTGCTAGCGGGGCAGAGTATACGCAGTATTTT.

This clone was observed at least ten times. The J gene is TRBJ2-2, the V gene TRBV20-1; D is perhaps TRBD2 (5 bases). With 0 bases removed from V and 1 base from J, the gap between germline ends came to 9 bases. The CDR3 has 15 residues. CDR1 and CDR2 from the germline V gene are DFQATT and SNEGSKA (reference sequence). CDR3 coding DNA: TGCAGTGCTAGAGATGGGGAGAAGAACACCGGGGAGCTGTTTTTT. Translation: CSARDGEKNTGELFF.

This rearrangement joins TRBV25-1 to TRBJ1-2; D gene uncertain. The CDR3 is 12 residues long. The germline V gene has CDR1 MGHDK and CDR2 SYGVNS. V was trimmed by 5 bases and J by 6 bases, leaving 10 bases between them. The CDR3 nucleotides read TGTGCCAGCAGTCGGGAACGTCATGGCTACACCTTC. It is translated as CASSRERHGYTF.

This clone was detected a few times. An end of the junction differs from the germline gene, which may be a read error. This chain uses TRBV5-1 with TRBJ2-2, with no clear D. This CDR3 contains 12 residues. The germline gives CDR1 SGHRS, CDR2 YFSETQ. The CDR3 DNA reads TGCGCCGGCAGCCTCAACACCGGGGAGCTGTTTTTT. It specifies CAGSLNTGELFF.